The rows below give T cell receptor beta chains drawn from one sample of a study of metastatic and nonmetastatic thyroid tumors. TCRdb re-clonotyped the PCR reads via MiXCR. Among around 45,000 clones, under 20% were seen once, and the ten largest hold 22%. Sequenced: blood. The receptors were sampled from a female donor with papillary thyroid cancer or a benign thyroid nodule (not recorded which). Some clones in this sample may be carry-over from other donors' samples. Each CDR3 is given with its conserved first and last residue. Fields, in order: J gene, V gene, D gene, clone size, CDR3 protein, CDR3 DNA. A D gene is named only where the DNA matches it firmly. Size is stated for part of the rows, as once, few or many counts, or as a class when the clone is expanded.

TRBJ2-1 TRBV5-1 - - CASSVDRVSINRNEQFF TGCGCCAGCAGCGTCGACAGAGTATCCATCAACCGCAATGAGCAGTTCTTC
TRBJ2-5 TRBV27 TRBD2 - CASSPLAGGHLETKYF TGTGCCAGCAGTCCACTAGCGGGAGGGCATCTGGAGACCAAGTACTTC
TRBJ2-6 TRBV19 - many CASSAQGGSGANVLTF TGTGCCAGTAGTGCACAGGGAGGCTCTGGGGCCAACGTCCTGACTTTC
TRBJ2-7 TRBV12-3/TRBV12-4 - few CAISLLGQGYEQYF TGTGCCATCTCCCTGCTGGGTCAGGGCTACGAGCAGTACTTC
TRBJ2-7 TRBV27 - many CASSHGGSAYEQYF TGTGCCAGCAGTCACGGAGGTTCGGCCTACGAGCAGTACTTC
TRBJ1-2 TRBV18 - many CASSPGTAAYGYTF TGTGCCAGCTCACCCGGGACGGCTGCTTATGGCTACACCTTC
TRBJ2-3 TRBV4-2 TRBD2 few CASSQGTSGNTDTQYF TGTGCCAGCAGCCAAGGGACTAGCGGGAATACAGATACGCAGTATTTT
TRBJ2-1 TRBV11-2 - many CASSPDHALGNEQFF TGTGCCAGCAGCCCTGACCATGCCCTCGGCAATGAGCAGTTCTTC
TRBJ1-5 TRBV6-1 - many CASSRGDSQHF TGTGCCAGCTCCAGGGGTGATTCCCAGCATTTT
TRBJ2-2 TRBV20-1 - many CSVGERNTGELFF TGCAGTGTGGGGGAAAGAAACACCGGGGAGCTGTTTTTT
TRBJ2-7 TRBV28 - medium-sized CASSLLTYEQYF TGTGCCAGCAGTTTATTAACCTACGAGCAGTACTTC
TRBJ1-1 TRBV20-1 - once CSASEGTEAFF TGCAGTGCTAGTGAGGGGACTGAAGCTTTCTTT
TRBJ2-1 TRBV9 - many CASSEFRGTEGNEQFF TGTGCCAGCAGCGAGTTCCGGGGGACAGAGGGCAATGAGCAGTTCTTC
TRBJ2-7 TRBV11-2 TRBD1 - CASSLKGTGGYEQYF TGTGCCAGCAGCTTAAAAGGGACAGGGGGCTACGAGCAGTACTTC
TRBJ2-1 TRBV5-1 TRBD1 many CASSTTGGLYNEQFF TGCGCCAGCAGCACGACAGGGGGCCTCTACAATGAGCAGTTCTTC
TRBJ2-2 TRBV20-1 TRBD2 - CSAYLGTSGKGGELFF TGCAGTGCTTACCTCGGGACTAGCGGGAAAGGGGGGGAGCTGTTTTTT